These T cell receptor beta chains were read from a single sample in a study of cytomegalovirus exposure and HLA in healthy donors. The method was immunoSEQ multiplex PCR; TCRdb's version includes in-frame clones alone and lacks a portion of them. The sample consists of approximately 100,000 clones, around 75% of them appearing once. Material: PBMCs. The receptors were gathered from a female donor in good health and CMV-seronegative. Each CDR3 is given without its conserved first and last residue. Fields, in order: V gene, J gene, CDR3 protein.

TRBV5-1	TRBJ2-6	ASTDRGSGANVLT
TRBV2	TRBJ2-1	ASRDGGAPSGRNEQF
TRBV6-6	TRBJ1-5	ATQRRQGDQPQH
TRBV6-5	TRBJ1-2	ASSYDAAPYGYT
TRBV4-1	TRBJ2-1	ASSQDAGTYNEQF
TRBV29-1	TRBJ2-3	SVRDSITSTDTQY
TRBV27	TRBJ2-3	ASSFYRLPDTQY
TRBV4-1	TRBJ2-2	ASSQEARLAGLGELF
TRBV30	TRBJ1-4	AWSVRTDEKLF
TRBV7-6	TRBJ1-3	ASSLHHRHSGNTIY
TRBV15	TRBJ1-1	ATSDRDRGNTEAF
TRBV7-9	TRBJ2-4	AGTRDRGHIQY
TRBV10-3	TRBJ2-7	AISVDIYEQY
TRBV5-1	TRBJ1-5	ASSVGPNSNQPQH
TRBV5-1	TRBJ1-5	ASSLGDRVGQPQH
TRBV29-1	TRBJ2-7	SAFGGLSYEQY
TRBV11-3	TRBJ2-7	ASSLGAAGVYEQY
TRBV25-1	TRBJ1-4	ASSVSGYNEKLF
TRBV9	TRBJ2-5	ASSVGVNGGQETQY
TRBV4-2	TRBJ1-1	ASSVRQMNTEAF
TRBV28	TRBJ2-7	ASSSPPGSYEQY
TRBV6-5	TRBJ1-2	ASSSPTQGRSYT
TRBV19	TRBJ2-1	ATDDLAGVGNEQF
TRBV7-2	TRBJ2-7	ASSPSSGPSYEQY
TRBV19	TRBJ2-5	ASMGAGETQY
TRBV4-1	TRBJ2-1	ASSQEVTSGSGNEQF
TRBV2	TRBJ2-1	ASTERNNRGQYNEQF
TRBV29-1	TRBJ2-7	SAEGPGSYEQY
TRBV6-1	TRBJ2-5	ASSHLLGPGETQY
TRBV4-2	TRBJ1-5	ASSQEGGLRQPQH
TRBV9	TRBJ1-3	ASRGGGSGNTIY
TRBV15	TRBJ2-3	ATSRARGLTDTQY
TRBV9	TRBJ2-1	ASSVGRVATSYNEQF
TRBV14	TRBJ1-1	ASSQVGRVATEAF
TRBV2	TRBJ2-1	ASSQQLAGGEQF